Listed below are T cell receptor beta chains from one sample, sequenced in a study of T cells in localized non-small cell lung cancer. Only in-frame clones appear in the TCRdb table, and some are missing; sequencing was by immunoSEQ multiplex PCR. The table records tens of thousands of clones, 85% to 90% of them present only once. The sample was peripheral blood, taken before any cancer treatment. The receptors were gathered from a male donor at least 60 years old with stage I squamous cell lung carcinoma. Each CDR3 is given with its conserved first and last residue.

v_call: TRBV10-3
cdr3_aa: CAISVDRGEQYF

v_call: TRBV30
cdr3_aa: CAWRPAPGSTGELFF

v_call: TRBV6-6
cdr3_aa: CASSWGTGAGGYTF

v_call: TRBV7-6
cdr3_aa: CASSLGTYNEQFF

v_call: TRBV5-4
cdr3_aa: CASSLASAGNYGYTF

v_call: TRBV29-1
cdr3_aa: CSVQDRLNTEAFF

v_call: TRBV29-1
cdr3_aa: CSVVGGDEFGYEQYF

v_call: TRBV5-1
cdr3_aa: CASRSLDGVGGYTF

v_call: TRBV5-1
cdr3_aa: CASSLPANTQYF

v_call: TRBV4-3
cdr3_aa: CASSQVGTERNSPLHF

v_call: TRBV6-5
cdr3_aa: CASSLGHSNTEAFF

v_call: TRBV21-1
cdr3_aa: CASSIARMEEKLFF

v_call: TRBV5-4
cdr3_aa: CASSPKGTGAYEQYF

v_call: TRBV5-6
cdr3_aa: CASSFRLAGTDTQYF

v_call: TRBV20-1
cdr3_aa: CSAVLTDTQYF

v_call: TRBV10-3
cdr3_aa: CAISPGSNEQFF

v_call: TRBV7-2
cdr3_aa: CASSLAGQAVQPQHF

v_call: TRBV28
cdr3_aa: CASSYSQGLRYGYTF

v_call: TRBV30
cdr3_aa: CAWSVRQTTNEKLFF

v_call: TRBV5-1
cdr3_aa: CASSLVRGTDTQYF

v_call: TRBV27
cdr3_aa: CASSSGVGGNQPQHF

v_call: TRBV7-2
cdr3_aa: CASSPRGAGGTTDTQYF

v_call: TRBV6-5
cdr3_aa: CASSYALGNYGYTF

v_call: TRBV28
cdr3_aa: CASRAPGKELFF

v_call: TRBV30
cdr3_aa: CAWSLGQGANQPQHF

v_call: TRBV7-2
cdr3_aa: CASSPPPGSNQPQHF

v_call: TRBV7-2
cdr3_aa: CASTFTTGNGYTF

v_call: TRBV6-5
cdr3_aa: CASSYSGSYNSPLHF

v_call: TRBV27
cdr3_aa: CASSSGWGLNTEAFF

v_call: TRBV5-1
cdr3_aa: CASSLGAIRFGMQYF

v_call: TRBV10-1
cdr3_aa: CASSDGGLNTEAFF

v_call: TRBV5-1
cdr3_aa: CASSPGAANTGELFF

v_call: TRBV9
cdr3_aa: CASSAGTSAEKLFF

v_call: TRBV18
cdr3_aa: CASSQYRGRSSPDTQYF

v_call: TRBV28
cdr3_aa: CASSLSGGGQYF

v_call: TRBV6-5
cdr3_aa: CASTQGGVTYGYTF